The subject of this entry is one T cell receptor (beta chain). Antigen unknown. Sorted-subset replicate PCRs used around 200 ng of genomic DNA. This amount corresponded to some 32,000 T cell genomes. Clones were sequenced by immunoSEQ multiplex PCR, and TCRdb holds only the in-frame ones, with some missing. The table has approximately 1.4 million clones, roughly 98% seen once. This entry is derived from a study of shared clonotypes between healthy human individuals. Study as a whole: CD8 memory received one plate per donor, CD8 naive two, CD4 memory three and CD4 naive three. Study-wide points: Non-shared clonotypes had lower generation probabilities than clonotypes shared by all four sorted-subset donors.

A split of CD4+ cells into CD45RA+ naive and CD45RA-negative memory subsets was performed. The V gene's germline CDR1 is LNHDA and CDR2 SQIVND (reference sequence). The CDR3 runs to 16 residues. The ends lost 9 bases at V and 2 bases at J; junction bases unmatched: 9. Sequenced: naive CD4+ T cells sorted from blood. Regarding subset: CD45RA+ positively selected. This receptor was taken from a man in his thirties or forties in good health. The rearrangement links TRBV19 to TRBJ2-1; 11 positions agree with TRBD1. CDR3 bases: TGTGCCAGCCTATCCCGGGACAGGGGGACCTACAATGAGCAGTTCTTC. Amino acid sequence: CASLSRDRGTYNEQFF.